These 26 T cell receptor beta chains originate from one sample sequenced in a study of blood T cell repertoires in COVID-19. Assay used: immunoSEQ multiplex PCR; TCRdb lists only in-frame clones, some missing. The repertoire includes about 76,000 clones, 65% to 85% of them detected once, and 18% sits in the top ten. Sequencing input: peripheral blood. Every receptor here comes from a woman aged 60-75 years with acute or convalescent COVID-19.

V gene TRBV3-1 (or the pseudogene TRBV3-2) combines with J gene TRBJ1-3; 8 bases match TRBD1. The CDR3 sequence is 14 residues long. Per the germline V gene, CDR1 is LGHDT and CDR2 is YNNKEL (reference sequence). V lost 3 bases to trimming and J lost 4 bases; unmatched junction nucleotides: 2. For the CDR3, the DNA is TGTGCCAGCAGCCACGGGGACAGGGGAAACACCATATATTTT. Protein sequence: CASSHGDRGNTIYF.

The V and J genes are TRBV14 and TRBJ1-1; D gene uncertain. Trimming shortened V by 2 bases and J by 6 bases, and 16 bases separated the two germline ends. Germline CDR1 SGHDN, CDR2 FVKESK. This CDR3 is built from 15 residues. CDR3 sequence: CASSQMRGSWSEAFF. CDR3 DNA: TGTGCCAGCAGCCAAATGCGGGGAAGCTGGTCTGAAGCTTTCTTT. Drawing the rest from reference TRBV14 and TRBJ1-1, the complete variable domain is EAGVTQFPSHSVIEKGQTVTLRCDPISGHDNLYWYRRVMGKEIKFLLHFVKESKQDESGMPNNRFLAERTGGTYSTLKVQPAELEDSGVYFCASSQMRGSWSEAFFGQGTRLTVV.

V usage is TRBV11-2 and J usage is TRBJ1-1, with 8 bases matching TRBD1. Per the germline V gene, CDR1 is SGHAT and CDR2 is FQNNGV. Germline trimming cut 5 bases from V and 0 bases from J; bases unmatched to any gene: 5. The CDR3 is 15 residues long. CDR3 in DNA: TGTGCCAGCAGCCCTTACAGGGGGGTGAACACTGAAGCTTTCTTT. Its protein product is CASSPYRGVNTEAFF. Complete variable domain (other parts from reference TRBV11-2 and TRBJ1-1): EAGVAQSPRYKIIEKRQSVAFWCNPISGHATLYWYQQILGQGPKLLIQFQNNGVVDDSQLPKDRFSAERLKGVDSTLKIQPAKLEDSAVYLCASSPYRGVNTEAFFGQGTRLTVV.

The chain combines TRBV24-1 with TRBJ1-4; 12 nucleotides line up with TRBD1. J gave up 7 bases and V 3 bases, and 5 bases lay outside the gene matches. The CDR3 extends over 16 amino acids. Germline V gene data show CDR1 as KGHDR and CDR2 as SFDVKD. Written as DNA, the CDR3 is TGTGCCACCAGTGATCCGGGACAGGGGGCAAGTGAAAAACTGTTTTTT. This translates into CATSDPGQGASEKLFF.

This rearrangement joins TRBV30 to TRBJ1-3; D remains unclear. Trimming removed 7 bases at V and 7 bases at J, with 14 bases between. The CDR3 is 12 residues long. Germline V gene data show CDR1 as GTSNPN and CDR2 as SVGIG (reference sequence). The CDR3: CASSGRANTIYF. For the CDR3, the DNA is TGTGCCTCTTCGGGGAGAGCGAACACCATATATTTT.

The chain combines TRBV6-2 or TRBV6-3 with TRBJ1-6; 9 nucleotides match TRBD1. The CDR3 is 17 amino acids. Germline V CDR1 and CDR2: MNHEY, SVGEGT. V was clipped by 2 bases and J by 11 bases; unmatched bases: 13. CDR3 residues: CASSYPPTGTGRAPLHF. The CDR3, as DNA: TGTGCCAGCAGTTACCCCCCGACCGGGACAGGGAGAGCACCCCTCCACTTT.

V usage is TRBV5-1 and J usage is TRBJ1-2, with TRBD1 matching over 11 bases. The CDR3 consists of 16 residues. Germline V gene sequence: CDR1 SGHRS, CDR2 YFSETQ. Trimming cost V 3 bases and J 7 bases; bases outside gene matches: 11. Here the CDR3 reads CASSWEGQGAGGGYTF. The CDR3 DNA reads as TGCGCCAGCAGCTGGGAAGGACAGGGGGCCGGGGGTGGCTACACCTTC.

The rearrangement joins TRBV7-8 to TRBJ2-7; 7 bases align to TRBD1. Germline values: CDR1 SGHVS, CDR2 FQNEAQ. V lost 0 bases to trimming and J lost 1 base; unmatched junction nucleotides: 15. There are 19 residues in the CDR3. CDR3 nucleotide sequence: TGTGCCAGCAGCTTAGCCCGACAGGGAGAACAAGATAATTCCTACGAGCAGTACGTC. Its translation is CASSLARQGEQDNSYEQYV.

The chain couples TRBV27 to TRBJ2-3, with 10 nucleotides matching TRBD1. The CDR3 runs to 16 residues. Looked up from germline, CDR1 is MNHEY and CDR2 is SMNVEV (reference sequence). V lost 5 bases and J lost 4; bases outside the gene matches: 9. The CDR3 DNA follows: TGTGCCAGCAGTGACCGGGACAGGGGAGTCGCAGATACGCAGTATTTT. Its translation is CASSDRDRGVADTQYF.

The V call is TRBV28, the J call TRBJ1-1; D unclear. CDR3 length: 14 residues. CDR1 MDHEN and CDR2 SYDVKM come from the germline V gene. V was cut by 3 bases and J by 0 bases, with 8 bases left in between. This CDR3 is CASSFGRMNTEAFF. CDR3 DNA: TGTGCCAGCAGTTTTGGGAGAATGAACACTGAAGCTTTCTTT. Looking up the rest from reference TRBV28 and TRBJ1-1 gives the full variable domain: DVKVTQSSRYLVKRTGEKVFLECVQDMDHENMFWYRQDPGLGLRLIYFSYDVKMKEKGDIPEGYSVSREKKERFSLILESASTNQTSMYLCASSFGRMNTEAFFGQGTRLTVV.

This clone was detected only a few times. V usage is TRBV27 and J usage is TRBJ1-5; possibly TRBD1 for D (5 bases). CDR3 length: 14 amino acids. Trimming took off 6 bases at V and 6 bases at J, with 15 bases between the two ends. Per the germline V gene, CDR1 is MNHEY and CDR2 is SMNVEV (reference sequence). The DNA for the CDR3 is TGTGCCAGCAGACCATCGGGGGAGGGTCAGCCCCAGCATTTT. Translation gives CASRPSGEGQPQHF.

This clone was observed a handful of times. The chain employs TRBV6-5 and TRBJ1-4, with D tentatively TRBD1 (6 bases). The CDR3 runs 13 residues. Germline lookup yields CDR1 MNHEY and CDR2 SVGAGI. The ends were cut back, 10 bases at V and 8 bases at J, with 17 bases in the middle. Here the CDR3 reads CATSRQAPEKLFF. The CDR3 DNA follows: TGTGCCACTAGTAGACAGGCCCCAGAAAAACTGTTTTTT.

This chain links TRBV15 with TRBJ1-1, with D possibly being TRBD1 (5 bases). This CDR3 contains 14 residues. Germline V gene data show CDR1 as LNHNV and CDR2 as YYDKDF (reference sequence). Trimming left V 5 bases short and J 3 bases short, with 13 bases between. In nucleotides, the CDR3 is TGTGCCACCAGCCTGACGGGCAGGGACACTGAAGCTTTCTTT. It specifies CATSLTGRDTEAFF.

The chain employs TRBV6-5 and TRBJ1-2; D unclear. V was trimmed by 3 bases and J by 1 base, leaving 9 bases between them. The germline gives CDR1 MNHEY, CDR2 SVGAGI. This CDR3 has 14 amino acids. Written as DNA, the CDR3 is TGTGCCAGCAGTTATTCCGGGAGTAACTATGGCTACACCTTC. As protein: CASSYSGSNYGYTF.

The chain couples TRBV19 to TRBJ2-7; 7 bases are a match to TRBD1. Germline values: CDR1 LNHDA, CDR2 SQIVND (reference sequence). The junction had 9 bases not matched to a gene; V was cut back by 9 bases and J by 4 bases. This CDR3 has 13 amino acids. In nucleotides, the CDR3 is TGTGCCAGCCGGAGACAGGGTGGATACGAGCAGTACTTC. Amino acids: CASRRQGGYEQYF.

V usage is TRBV6-5 and J usage is TRBJ1-5, with D possibly matching TRBD1 (6 bases). The CDR3 length is 14 residues. Germline V gene lookup returns CDR1 MNHEY and CDR2 SVGAGI. Trimming pared 6 bases from V and 3 bases from J, leaving 12 bases between. The CDR3 is CASRTGIANQPQHF. CDR3 bases: TGTGCCAGCAGGACAGGAATCGCCAATCAGCCCCAGCATTTT.

J is TRBJ1-1 and V is TRBV6-1; a possible D gene is TRBD1 (5 bases). Per germline, CDR1 MNHNS and CDR2 SASEGT. The CDR3 runs to 13 residues. V dropped 6 bases and J dropped 3 bases, with 11 bases sitting between them. For the CDR3, the DNA is TGTGCCAGCAGCCCCCTAGGGGACACTGAAGCTTTCTTT. As protein: CASSPLGDTEAFF.

The chain carries TRBV7-2 and TRBJ1-5; D is uncertain. V lost 1 base and J 11 bases, leaving 12 bases between the germline ends. The CDR3 covers 13 residues. Germline CDR1 and CDR2: SGHTA and FQGNSA. In nucleotides, the CDR3 is TGTGCCAGCAGCTTAGACGGCGGAGGAGCCCAGCATTTT. It yields the protein CASSLDGGGAQHF.

This clone appeared a single time. The genes are TRBV5-1 and TRBJ2-2, with D possibly TRBD1 on 6 matching bases. Germline CDR1 reads SGHRS; CDR2 reads YFSETQ. The CDR3 loop spans 13 amino acids. The V end was cut by 4 bases, the J end by 7 bases, with 11 bases between. The CDR3 bases are TGCGCCAGCAGCCCCAGGGGAGACGGGGAGCTGTTTTTT. It specifies CASSPRGDGELFF.

The CDR3 loop is CASSLAGGTGANVLTF. Written as DNA, the CDR3 is TGTGCCAGCAGCTTAGCGGGGGGGACCGGGGCCAACGTCCTGACTTTC. The rearrangement joins TRBV7-8 to TRBJ2-6, with 7 bases lining up with TRBD2. There are 16 residues in the CDR3. From germline, CDR1 is SGHVS and CDR2 FQNEAQ. V shed 0 bases, J shed 4 bases, and the junction held 3 bases outside the gene matches. Looking up the rest from reference TRBV7-8 and TRBJ2-6 gives the full variable domain: GAGVSQSPRYKVAKRGQDVALRCDPISGHVSLFWYQQALGQGPEFLTYFQNEAQLDKSGLPSDRFFAERPEGSVSTLKIQRTQQEDSAVYLCASSLAGGTGANVLTFGAGSRLTVL.

This clone was picked up a small number of times. The chain couples TRBV21-1 to TRBJ2-7; the table names TRBD1, a call not compared with the DNA. TRBV21-1 is marked as a pseudogene. The CDR3 runs 15 residues. CDR3 sequence (DNA): TGTGCCAGCACCAAAGCAGGGACAGGGCCCTACGAGCAGTACGTC. Encoded protein: CASTKAGTGPYEQYV.

This rearrangement joins TRBV4-1 to TRBJ2-2, with 10 bases aligning to TRBD1. This CDR3 contains 17 residues. CDR1 is MGHRA and CDR2 is YSYEKL in the germline V gene. V shed 3 bases and J 6 bases; nucleotides not matched to a gene: 10. Written as DNA, the CDR3 is TGCGCCAGCAGCCACCCGCAGGGACAGGGGATACCCGGGGAGCTGTTTTTT. It yields the protein CASSHPQGQGIPGELFF.

The CDR3 DNA reads TGTGCCAGCAGCTCACTCCGGGACAGGGTGTATTCACCCCTCCACTTT. This encodes CASSSLRDRVYSPLHF. V is TRBV5-6 and J is TRBJ1-6; 9 bases fit TRBD1. The CDR3 contains 16 residues. Germline lookup yields CDR1 SGHDT and CDR2 YYEEEE. The trim removed 3 bases at V and 8 bases at J, leaving 9 bases unmatched.

This chain connects TRBV5-6 to TRBJ2-3; TRBD1 might be the D (6 bases). V was clipped by 4 bases and J by 2 bases, with 14 bases between them. The CDR3 is 15 residues long. Germline V gene lookup returns CDR1 SGHDT and CDR2 YYEEEE. The DNA for the CDR3 is TGTGCCAGCAGCCCCGGGACATCCTTCACAGATACGCAGTATTTT. Protein sequence: CASSPGTSFTDTQYF. Complete variable domain (other parts from reference TRBV5-6 and TRBJ2-3): DAGVTQSPTHLIKTRGQQVTLRCSPKSGHDTVSWYQQALGQGPQFIFQYYEEEERQRGNFPDRFSGHQFPNYSSELNVNALLLGDSALYLCASSPGTSFTDTQYFGPGTRLTVL.

The chain links TRBV6-2 or TRBV6-3 to TRBJ1-1; D unresolved. This CDR3 has 11 residues. Trimming removed 6 bases from V and 8 bases from J, with 10 bases in between. The germline V gene has CDR1 MNHEY and CDR2 SVGEGT. The CDR3 DNA sequence: TGTGCCAGCAGCAAGCAAGCGGAAGCTTTCTTT. Translation: CASSKQAEAFF.

The V call is TRBV3-1 (or the pseudogene TRBV3-2), the J call TRBJ1-6, with 9 bases matching TRBD1. The J segment lost 8 bases and the V segment lost 7 bases, leaving 9 bases of the junction unmatched. The CDR3 consists of 15 residues. The germline gives CDR1 LGHDT, CDR2 YNNKEL (reference sequence). The CDR3 here is CASNTPGQGYSPLHF. The CDR3 nucleotides read TGTGCCAGCAACACCCCGGGACAGGGTTATTCACCCCTCCACTTT.